One sample yielded the 6 T cell receptor beta chains listed below, sequenced in a study of blood T cells in healthy people across ages. PCR was performed a second time for about 6 to 12 cycles using a sample-barcoded 5' primer and a J-beta primer mix. In TCRdb, the 5' RACE reads were re-called with MiXCR into one record per CDR3 protein. The sample gives 650,000 to 800,000 distinct CDR3 sequences, under 45% of which show up once; under 20% is in the top ten. Sequencing used blood. The receptor source for this set is a man between 60 and 70 years old in good health.

This clonotype came up many times. The chain employs TRBV6-2 or TRBV6-3 and TRBJ2-1; TRBD1 matches 9 bases. The CDR3 extends over 16 amino acids. With V trimmed by 6 bases and J by 7 bases, 13 bases remained unmatched. The germline CDR1 and CDR2 sequences are MNHEY and SVGEGT. CDR3 DNA: TGTGCCAGCAGCGAATTGGACAGGGGCGGTAAGAATGAGCAGTTCTTC. It codes for CASSELDRGGKNEQFF.

This clonotype occurred many times. The chain has TRBV29-1 and TRBJ2-7; D assignment may be TRBD1 or TRBD2 (6 bases each). The CDR3 runs to 11 residues. Germline CDR1 SQVTM, CDR2 ANQGSEA. Trimming cost V 4 bases and J 6 bases, with 10 bases left between them. CDR3 sequence reads: CSVGGDTEQYF. The DNA of the CDR3 is TGCAGCGTTGGCGGGGACACCGAGCAGTACTTC.

This rearrangement joins TRBV13 to TRBJ2-7; the match to TRBD1 covers 9 bases. Germline CDR1 PRHDT, CDR2 FYEKMQ (reference sequence). Trimming removed 5 bases from V and 1 base from J; junction bases left unmatched: 9. CDR3 length equals 16 residues. CDR3 amino acids: CASSGRGTGSSYEQYF. CDR3 coding DNA: TGTGCCAGCAGCGGCAGAGGGACAGGGAGTTCCTACGAGCAGTACTTC. Filled out from reference TRBV13 and TRBJ2-7, the complete variable domain reads AAGVIQSPRHLIKEKRETATLKCYPIPRHDTVYWYQQGPGQDPQFLISFYEKMQSDKGSIPDRFSAQQFSDYHSELNMSSLELGDSALYFCASSGRGTGSSYEQYFGPGTRLTVT.

The rearrangement joins TRBV2 to TRBJ2-1, with 11 bases fitting TRBD2. V lost 6 bases, J lost 3 bases, and 4 bases stayed unmatched. Germline V gene sequence: CDR1 SNHLY, CDR2 FYNNEI. The CDR3 is 15 amino acids. The CDR3 nucleotides read TGTGCCAGCAGCTATAGCGGGGGGGACTACAATGAGCAGTTCTTC. Translated: CASSYSGGDYNEQFF.

The chain recombines TRBV6-4 with TRBJ2-1; D is undetermined. The V gene's germline CDR1 is MRHNA and CDR2 SNTAGT. Trimming left V 1 base short and J 0 bases short, with 10 bases between. CDR3 length: 16 amino acids. In nucleotides, the CDR3 is TGTGCCAGCAGTGACTTTTCAAAGAGCTCCTACAATGAGCAGTTCTTC. Translating it yields CASSDFSKSSYNEQFF.

This clonotype was seen many times. This chain joins TRBV7-8 and TRBJ1-5, with D unclear. Germline assignment: CDR1 SGHVS and CDR2 FQNEAQ. The ends were cut back, 3 bases at V and 5 bases at J, with 11 bases in the middle. This CDR3 is built from 14 residues. The CDR3 region has the DNA TGTGCCAGCAGCTTTGGACCGAAAGATCAGCCCCAGCATTTT. This translates into CASSFGPKDQPQHF.